These 20 T cell receptor beta chains originate from one sample sequenced in a study of molecular identifiers for immune sequencing clone quantification. TCRdb re-called the PCR reads with MiXCR, one entry per CDR3 protein. The data contain about half a million distinct CDR3 sequences, 20% to 25% of them singletons. The sequenced sample consisted of naive CD8+ T cells from blood, with Jurkat cell RNA spiked in. The subset denotes: FACS-sorted CD8+CD4-CCR7+CD45RA+ naive T cells. Source of these receptors: a human donor in good health. Some libraries in this study had Jurkat cell RNA spiked in.

This clonotype appeared a few times. V gene TRBV7-2 combines with J gene TRBJ2-1, with 8 bases that match TRBD2. Per the germline V gene, CDR1 is SGHTA and CDR2 is FQGNSA. V lost 5 bases to trimming and J lost 6 bases; unmatched junction nucleotides: 12. This CDR3 has 16 residues. The CDR3 DNA is TGTGCCAGCAGCCTGGAGCGGGGGTCCCTCAGCAATGAGCAGTTCTTC. This codes for CASSLERGSLSNEQFF.

This clonotype occurred a few times. The chain is built from TRBV20-1 and TRBJ2-1, with 8 positions matching TRBD2. CDR1 and CDR2 from the germline V gene are DFQATT and SNEGSKA (reference sequence). After removal of 5 bases from V and 7 bases from J, the junction contained 13 bases not matched to a gene. The length of the CDR3 is 15 residues. The CDR3 sequence is CSAPKAGDSGNEQFF. The CDR3 nucleotides read TGCAGTGCTCCCAAAGCGGGAGATTCCGGGAATGAGCAGTTCTTC.

A remark on this clonotype: A much larger clone sits a single nucleotide away, making a read error possible. The chain has TRBV30 and TRBJ2-1; 8 nucleotides align to TRBD2. The germline V gene has CDR1 GTSNPN and CDR2 SVGIG (reference sequence). J gave up 6 bases and V 4 bases, and 11 bases lay outside the gene matches. This CDR3 is built from 15 residues. CDR3 loop: CAWTRGRTSCNEQFF. CDR3 DNA sequence: TGTGCCTGGACCCGAGGACGGACTAGCTGCAATGAGCAGTTCTTC.

Only a few counts were recorded for this clonotype. The chain couples TRBV19 to TRBJ2-1; D may be TRBD1 or TRBD2 (5 bases each). Germline V gene lookup returns CDR1 LNHDA and CDR2 SQIVND (reference sequence). Trimming shortened V by 6 bases and J by 4 bases, and 10 bases separated the two germline ends. The CDR3 totals 13 residues. This chain's CDR3 is CASSWDGYNEQFF. The CDR3 DNA is TGTGCCAGTAGCTGGGACGGGTACAATGAGCAGTTCTTC.

In this sample, this clonotype turned up many times. The V and J genes are TRBV7-9 and TRBJ1-4; 7 positions agree with TRBD1. This CDR3 is built from 15 residues. V shed 4 bases, J shed 4 bases, and the junction held 6 bases outside the gene matches. Germline V CDR1 and CDR2: SEHNR, FQNEAQ (reference sequence). The CDR3 sequence: CASSSPGQSNEKLFF. The DNA of the CDR3 is TGTGCCAGCAGCTCACCGGGACAGAGTAATGAAAAACTGTTTTTT.

For this clonotype: A much larger clone sits a single nucleotide away, making a read error possible. This chain joins TRBV20-1 and TRBJ2-5; possible D gene TRBD1, 6 bases. The germline V gene has CDR1 DFQATT and CDR2 SNEGSKA (reference sequence). The ends were cut back, 5 bases at V and 2 bases at J, with 12 bases in the middle. The CDR3 is 13 amino acids. The CDR3: CSAGRRGQETQYF. CDR3 nucleotide sequence: TGCAGTGCTGGGCGCAGGGGACAAGAGACCCAGTACTTC.

This clonotype was observed a few times. This rearrangement joins TRBV19 to TRBJ1-1; D might be TRBD1 (6 bases). Germline values: CDR1 LNHDA, CDR2 SQIVND (reference sequence). The V end lost 3 bases, the J end lost 1 base, and 12 bases lay between the germline ends. The length of the CDR3 is 15 residues. CDR3 coding DNA: TGTGCCAGTAGTATGGAGGGGGGTTCGAACACTGAAGCTTTCTTT. The encoded protein is CASSMEGGSNTEAFF.

A remark on this clonotype: An end of the junction does not agree with germline; a read error may underlie this. The chain links TRBV7-9 to TRBJ2-7; no firm D call. Germline V CDR1 and CDR2: SEHNR, FQNEAQ (reference sequence). The CDR3 is 13 amino acids. The CDR3 region is CASTGPLSYERYF. CDR3 nucleotide sequence: TGTGCCAGCACCGGGCCTCTGTCCTACGAGCGGTACTTC.

This clonotype was counted ten times or more. The chain uses TRBV27 and TRBJ1-1; maybe TRBD1 (5 bases). The germline V gene encodes CDR1 MNHEY and CDR2 SMNVEV (reference sequence). CDR3 size: 15 residues. Trimming took off 3 bases at V and 2 bases at J, with 13 bases between the two ends. In DNA form, the CDR3 reads TGTGCCAGCAGTTTGGGGCCATCTATAAACACTGAAGCTTTCTTT. Protein: CASSLGPSINTEAFF.

This chain joins TRBV4-3 and TRBJ2-3; D might be TRBD1 or TRBD2, each matching 5 bases. Germline values: CDR1 LGHNA, CDR2 YSLEER. The CDR3 runs to 15 residues. The V end lost 4 bases, the J end lost 2 bases, and 13 bases lay between the germline ends. The CDR3: CASSLSRGFTDTQYF. The CDR3 DNA is TGCGCCAGCAGCCTCTCGAGGGGCTTCACAGATACGCAGTATTTT.

This chain links TRBV11-2 with TRBJ1-1; D gene uncertain. CDR3 length: 12 residues. Germline V CDR1 and CDR2: SGHAT, FQNNGV. Trimming pared 2 bases from V and 8 bases from J, leaving 9 bases between. The CDR3, as DNA: TGTGCCAGCAGCTTATGGAGGGCCGAAGCTTTCTTT. Translation gives CASSLWRAEAFF.

In regard to this clonotype: This may be a read error: a much more frequent sequence differs by one nucleotide. The CDR3 loop reads CASGPGQGQGYTEAFF. Here the CDR3 DNA reads TGTGCCAGCGGCCCCGGACAGGGCCAAGGATACACTGAAGCTTTCTTT. The chain uses TRBV6-2 or TRBV6-3 and TRBJ1-1; 8 bases are shared with TRBD1. The CDR3 has 16 residues. Germline V gene sequence: CDR1 MNHEY, CDR2 SVGEGT. Trimming at V came to 8 bases and at J to 3 bases, leaving 14 bases not matched to a gene.

The table lists this clonotype with a few counts. The genes are TRBV14 and TRBJ2-7; D is unclear. Trimming took 2 bases from V and 2 from J, leaving 10 bases between them. The CDR3 has 14 residues. Germline values: CDR1 SGHDN, CDR2 FVKESK. CDR3 protein: CASSQIQFTYEQYF. In DNA form, the CDR3 reads TGTGCCAGCAGCCAAATACAGTTCACCTACGAGCAGTACTTC.

J is TRBJ2-7 and V is TRBV4-1; D is perhaps TRBD1 (6 bases). The CDR3 totals 14 residues. CDR1 and CDR2 from the germline V gene are MGHRA and YSYEKL. Deletions cut 4 bases from V and 0 bases from J, with 10 bases between. For the CDR3, the DNA is TGCGCCAGCAGCCCGGGGACAATCTCCTACGAGCAGTACTTC. Amino acid sequence: CASSPGTISYEQYF.

This clonotype has just a few counts. The chain couples TRBV6-2 or TRBV6-3 to TRBJ1-5; D not resolved. CDR3 length: 15 amino acids. In germline, CDR1 is MNHEY, CDR2 SVGEGT. V lost 2 bases to trimming and J lost 6 bases, with 14 bases between them. CDR3: CASSYLGHPGQPQHF. The CDR3 DNA reads TGTGCCAGCAGTTACCTAGGCCATCCAGGTCAGCCCCAGCATTTT.

This sequence joins TRBV6-5 and TRBJ2-2; D is unclear. Trimming took off 6 bases at V and 5 bases at J, with 16 bases between the two ends. CDR1 MNHEY and CDR2 SVGAGI come from the germline V gene. The CDR3 totals 15 residues. Here the CDR3 DNA reads TGTGCCAGCAGCGAACAGCCAGGTTCGACCGGGGAGCTGTTTTTT. This encodes CASSEQPGSTGELFF.

The gene calls are TRBV6-2 or TRBV6-3 and TRBJ2-5; D perhaps matches TRBD2 (6 bases). The V end lost 6 bases, the J end lost 2 bases, and 13 bases lay between the germline ends. Germline CDR1 and CDR2: MNHEY and SVGEGT. This CDR3 comprises 14 residues. CDR3 coding DNA: TGTGCCAGCAGCGGGGGACGGCAACAAGAGACCCAGTACTTC. Protein sequence: CASSGGRQQETQYF.

This clonotype has ten or more counts. This rearrangement joins TRBV7-9 to TRBJ2-3; 9 bases are a match to TRBD1. CDR1 is SEHNR, CDR2 FQNEAQ, per germline (reference sequence). The ends lost 6 bases at V and 1 base at J; junction bases unmatched: 5. This CDR3 spans 15 amino acids. The CDR3 region is CASSPRDRGTDTQYF. CDR3 sequence (DNA): TGTGCCAGCAGTCCCAGGGACAGGGGCACAGATACGCAGTATTTT. The whole variable domain, remainder taken from reference TRBV7-9 and TRBJ2-3, is DTGVSQNPRHKITKRGQNVTFRCDPISEHNRLYWYRQTLGQGPEFLTYFQNEAQLEKSRLLSDRFSAERPKGSFSTLEIQRTEQGDSAMYLCASSPRDRGTDTQYFGPGTRLTVL.

This clonotype appeared once. It may be a read error: a sequence one base away is much more abundant. The chain uses TRBV4-2 and TRBJ2-7; 10 positions agree with TRBD2. Per the germline V gene, CDR1 is LGHNA and CDR2 is YNFKEQ. The CDR3 is 16 amino acids. CDR3: CASSQELGSGRYERYF. In nucleotides, the CDR3 is TGTGCCAGCAGCCAAGAGTTAGGTAGCGGGAGGTACGAGCGGTACTTC.

There are many counts of this clonotype. This chain joins TRBV19 and TRBJ2-7; D is uncertain. CDR3 size: 14 residues. Trimming removed 6 bases at V and 0 bases at J, with 12 bases between. Germline V CDR1 and CDR2: LNHDA, SQIVND (reference sequence). Written as DNA, the CDR3 is TGTGCCAGTAGCCAGCGAGGCCTCTCCTACGAGCAGTACTTC. Translation gives CASSQRGLSYEQYF.